This T cell receptor beta chain emerged from a study of control samples from healthy donors and cancer patients. The assay was immunoSEQ multiplex PCR, and TCRdb's table has in-frame clones only and misses some. The sample records 350,000 to 450,000 clones, around 90% being singletons. The V gene's germline CDR1 is MNHEY and CDR2 SMNVEV (reference sequence). Trimming took off 2 bases at V and 3 bases at J, with 17 bases between the two ends. The CDR3 runs to 16 residues. The specimen was PBMCs. V gene TRBV27 combines with J gene TRBJ2-7; tentative D call: TRBD2 (6 bases). The source of this sequence is a middle-aged man with head and neck cancer. CDR3 in amino acids: CASSLQGLPTHYEQYF. The CDR3 nucleotides read TGTGCCAGCAGTTTACAGGGACTCCCTACCCACTACGAGCAGTACTTC.